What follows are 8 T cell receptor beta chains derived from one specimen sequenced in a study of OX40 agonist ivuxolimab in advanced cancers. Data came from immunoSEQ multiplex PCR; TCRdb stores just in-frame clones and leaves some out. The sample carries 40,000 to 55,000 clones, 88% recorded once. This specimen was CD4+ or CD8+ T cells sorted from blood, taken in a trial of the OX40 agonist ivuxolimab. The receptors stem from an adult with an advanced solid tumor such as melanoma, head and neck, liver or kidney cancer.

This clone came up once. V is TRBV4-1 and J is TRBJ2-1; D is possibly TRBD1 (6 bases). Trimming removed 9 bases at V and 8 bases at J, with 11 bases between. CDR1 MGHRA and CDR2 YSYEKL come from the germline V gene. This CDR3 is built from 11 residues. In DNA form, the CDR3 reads TGCGCCAGTGGGACATCCCATGAGCAGTTCTTC. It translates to CASGTSHEQFF.

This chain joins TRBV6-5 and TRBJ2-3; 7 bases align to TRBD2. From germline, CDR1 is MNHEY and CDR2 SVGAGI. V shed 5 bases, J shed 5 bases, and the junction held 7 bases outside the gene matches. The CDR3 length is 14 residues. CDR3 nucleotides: TGTGCCAGCAGTGGCCGGGAGGATGGAGATACGCAGTATTTT. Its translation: CASSGREDGDTQYF.

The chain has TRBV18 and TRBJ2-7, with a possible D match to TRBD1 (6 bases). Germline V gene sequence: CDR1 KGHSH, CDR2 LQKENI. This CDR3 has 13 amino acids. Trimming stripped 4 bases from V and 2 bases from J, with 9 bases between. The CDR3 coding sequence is TGTGCCAGCTCACGGGACACAACCTACGAGCAGTACTTC. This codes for CASSRDTTYEQYF.

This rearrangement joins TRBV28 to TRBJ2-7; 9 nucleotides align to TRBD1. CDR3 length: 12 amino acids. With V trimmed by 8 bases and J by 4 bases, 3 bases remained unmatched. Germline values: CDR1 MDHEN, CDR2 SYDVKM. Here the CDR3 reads CASGTGTYEQYF. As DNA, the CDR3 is TGTGCCAGCGGGACAGGGACTTACGAGCAGTACTTC.

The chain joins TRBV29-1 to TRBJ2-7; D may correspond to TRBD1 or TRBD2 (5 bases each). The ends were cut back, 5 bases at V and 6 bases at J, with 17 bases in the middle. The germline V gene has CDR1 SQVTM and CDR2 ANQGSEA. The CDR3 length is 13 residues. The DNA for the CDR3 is TGCAGCGTTCGGCGAAGCAGGGACGGCGAGCAGTACTTC. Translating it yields CSVRRSRDGEQYF.

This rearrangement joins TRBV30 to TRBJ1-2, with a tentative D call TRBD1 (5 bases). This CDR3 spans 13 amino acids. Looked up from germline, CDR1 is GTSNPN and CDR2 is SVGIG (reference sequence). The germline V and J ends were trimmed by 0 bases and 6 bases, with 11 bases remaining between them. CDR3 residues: CAWSVLGGHGYTF. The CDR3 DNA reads TGTGCCTGGAGTGTACTTGGGGGTCATGGCTACACCTTC.

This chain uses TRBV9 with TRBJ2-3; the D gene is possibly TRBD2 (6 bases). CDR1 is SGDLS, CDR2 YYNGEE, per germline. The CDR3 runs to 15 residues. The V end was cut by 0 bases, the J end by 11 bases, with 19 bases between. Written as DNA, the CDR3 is TGTGCCAGCAGCGTAGAGGACTATAGCTCCGGCAGGCAGTATTTT. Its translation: CASSVEDYSSGRQYF.

The CDR3 loop is CASRESYQETQYF. The CDR3 DNA reads TGTGCCAGCAGAGAGAGCTACCAAGAGACCCAGTACTTC. The chain employs TRBV11-2 and TRBJ2-5; unclear D gene. The CDR3 has 13 amino acids. Germline V lookup: CDR1 SGHAT, CDR2 FQNNGV. With 6 bases removed from V and 0 bases from J, the gap between germline ends came to 8 bases.